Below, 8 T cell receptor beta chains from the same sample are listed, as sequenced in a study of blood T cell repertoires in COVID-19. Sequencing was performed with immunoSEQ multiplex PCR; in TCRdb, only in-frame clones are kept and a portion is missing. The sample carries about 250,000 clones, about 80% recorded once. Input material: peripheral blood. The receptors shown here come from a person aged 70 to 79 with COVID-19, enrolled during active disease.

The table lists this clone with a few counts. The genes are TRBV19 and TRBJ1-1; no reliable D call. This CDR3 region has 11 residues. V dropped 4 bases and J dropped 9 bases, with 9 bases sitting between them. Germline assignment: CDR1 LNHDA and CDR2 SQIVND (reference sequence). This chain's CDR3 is CASSNPSKAFF. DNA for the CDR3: TGTGCCAGTAGTAACCCGAGCAAAGCTTTCTTT.

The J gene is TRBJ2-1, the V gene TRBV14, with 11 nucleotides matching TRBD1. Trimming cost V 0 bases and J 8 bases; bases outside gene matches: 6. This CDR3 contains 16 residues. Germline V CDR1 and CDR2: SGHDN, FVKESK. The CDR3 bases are TGTGCCAGCAGCCAAGATAGGACAGGGGGCATGGATGAGCAGTTCTTC. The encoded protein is CASSQDRTGGMDEQFF.

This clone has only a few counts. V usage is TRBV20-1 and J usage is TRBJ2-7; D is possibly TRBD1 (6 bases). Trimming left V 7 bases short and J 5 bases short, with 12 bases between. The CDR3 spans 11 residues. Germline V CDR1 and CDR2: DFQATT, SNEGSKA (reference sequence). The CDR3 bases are TGCAGTGGGACAGTCTGGCACGAGCAGTACTTC. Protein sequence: CSGTVWHEQYF.

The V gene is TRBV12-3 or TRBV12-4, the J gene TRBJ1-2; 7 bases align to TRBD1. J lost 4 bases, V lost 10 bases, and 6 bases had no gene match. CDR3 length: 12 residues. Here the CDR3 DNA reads TGTGCCACTGGGACAGCAACCTATGGCTACACCTTC. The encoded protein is CATGTATYGYTF.

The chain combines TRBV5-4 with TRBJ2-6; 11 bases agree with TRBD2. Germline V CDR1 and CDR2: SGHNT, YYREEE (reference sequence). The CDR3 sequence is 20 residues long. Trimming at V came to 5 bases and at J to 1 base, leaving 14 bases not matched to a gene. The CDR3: CASSPSGGSPWVSGANVLTF. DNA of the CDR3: TGTGCCAGCAGTCCTAGCGGGGGGTCCCCTTGGGTGTCTGGGGCCAACGTCCTGACTTTC.

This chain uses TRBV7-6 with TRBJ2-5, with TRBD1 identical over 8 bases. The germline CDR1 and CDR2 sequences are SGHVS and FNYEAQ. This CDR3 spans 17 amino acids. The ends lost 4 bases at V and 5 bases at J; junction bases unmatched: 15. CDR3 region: CASSSSISRGLGETQYF. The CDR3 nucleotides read TGTGCCAGCAGCTCCTCGATCAGCAGGGGGCTTGGGGAGACCCAGTACTTC.

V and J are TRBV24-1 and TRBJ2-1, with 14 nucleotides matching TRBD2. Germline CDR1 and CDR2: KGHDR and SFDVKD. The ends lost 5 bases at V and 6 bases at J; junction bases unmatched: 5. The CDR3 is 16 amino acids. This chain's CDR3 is CATSAPGTSGGNEQFF. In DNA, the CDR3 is TGTGCCACCAGTGCACCCGGGACTAGCGGGGGCAATGAGCAGTTCTTC.

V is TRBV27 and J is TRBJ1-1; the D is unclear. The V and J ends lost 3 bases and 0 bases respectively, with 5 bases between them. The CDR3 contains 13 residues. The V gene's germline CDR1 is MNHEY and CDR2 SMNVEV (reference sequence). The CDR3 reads CASSFTVNTEAFF. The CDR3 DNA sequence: TGTGCCAGCAGTTTCACGGTGAACACTGAAGCTTTCTTT.